There are a few counts of the clone carrying this T cell receptor (beta chain). The sample comes from a study of T-cell memory formation after mild COVID-19. V was pared by 6 bases and J by 4 bases, with 4 bases between. CDR1 and CDR2 (germline): MNHNY, SVGAGI (reference sequence). The CDR3 totals 11 residues. One entry per CDR3 protein results from TCRdb running MiXCR on the 5' RACE reads. The table has some 300,000 distinct CDR3 sequences, approximately 19% seen once. V and J are TRBV6-6 and TRBJ1-5; D uncertain. Sequenced sample: PBMCs or a T cell subset sorted from them (not recorded which). This receptor was obtained from a man aged 18 to 29 who had mild COVID-19 (a few samples of this study predate the infection). Cell type and time point are not known. CDR3: CASSQNQPQHF. The CDR3 region has the DNA TGTGCCAGCAGCCAAAATCAGCCCCAGCATTTT.